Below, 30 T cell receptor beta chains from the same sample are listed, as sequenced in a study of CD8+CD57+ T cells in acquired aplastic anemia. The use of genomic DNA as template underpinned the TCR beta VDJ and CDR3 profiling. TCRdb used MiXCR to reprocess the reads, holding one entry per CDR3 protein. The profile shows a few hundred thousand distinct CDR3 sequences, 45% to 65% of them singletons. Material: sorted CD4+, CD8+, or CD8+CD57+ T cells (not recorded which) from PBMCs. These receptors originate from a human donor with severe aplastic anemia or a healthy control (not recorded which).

The CDR3 protein is CATGTAGETQYF. CDR3 sequence (DNA): TGTGCCACAGGGACAGCGGGGGAGACCCAGTACTTC. The V call is TRBV10-3, the J call TRBJ2-5; D tentatively fits TRBD1 or TRBD2 (7 bases each). V dropped 10 bases and J dropped 5 bases, with 14 bases sitting between them. The CDR3 loop spans 12 amino acids. Germline loops: CDR1 ENHRY, CDR2 SYGVKD.

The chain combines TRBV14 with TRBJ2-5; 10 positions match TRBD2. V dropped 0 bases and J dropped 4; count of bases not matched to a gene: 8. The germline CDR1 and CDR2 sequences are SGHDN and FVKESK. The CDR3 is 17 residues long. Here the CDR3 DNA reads TGTGCCAGCAGCCAAGAAGATCTAGCGGGGGAAGGAGAGACCCAGTACTTC. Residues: CASSQEDLAGEGETQYF. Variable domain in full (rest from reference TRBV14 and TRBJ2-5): EAGVTQFPSHSVIEKGQTVTLRCDPISGHDNLYWYRRVMGKEIKFLLHFVKESKQDESGMPNNRFLAERTGGTYSTLKVQPAELEDSGVYFCASSQEDLAGEGETQYFGPGTRLLVL.

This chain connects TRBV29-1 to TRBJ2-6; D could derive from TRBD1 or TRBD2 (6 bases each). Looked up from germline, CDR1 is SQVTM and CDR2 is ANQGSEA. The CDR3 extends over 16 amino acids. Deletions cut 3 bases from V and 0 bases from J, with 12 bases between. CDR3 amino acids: CSVEGGRSSGANVLTF. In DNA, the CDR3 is TGCAGCGTTGAGGGGGGCCGGAGCTCTGGGGCCAACGTCCTGACTTTC.

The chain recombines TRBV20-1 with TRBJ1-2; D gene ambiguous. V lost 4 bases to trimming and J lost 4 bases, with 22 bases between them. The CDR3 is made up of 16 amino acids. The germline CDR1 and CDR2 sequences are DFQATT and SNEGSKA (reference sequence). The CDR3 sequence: CSAKDLLRQVGYGYTF. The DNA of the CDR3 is TGCAGTGCTAAAGATCTATTACGGCAGGTTGGCTATGGCTACACCTTC.

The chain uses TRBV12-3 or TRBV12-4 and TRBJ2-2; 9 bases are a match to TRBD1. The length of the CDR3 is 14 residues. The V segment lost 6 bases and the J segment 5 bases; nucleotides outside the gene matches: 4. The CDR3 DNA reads TGTGCCAGCAGGGGACAGGGAGGTACCGGGGAGCTGTTTTTT. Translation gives CASRGQGGTGELFF.

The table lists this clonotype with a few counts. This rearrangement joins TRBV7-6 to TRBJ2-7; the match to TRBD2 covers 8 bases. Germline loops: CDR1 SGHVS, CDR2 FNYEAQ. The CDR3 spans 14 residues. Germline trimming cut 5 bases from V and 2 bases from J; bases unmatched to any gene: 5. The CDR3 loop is CASSPGLVPYEQYF. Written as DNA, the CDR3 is TGTGCCAGCAGCCCGGGACTAGTCCCCTACGAGCAGTACTTC.

The CDR3 nucleotides are TGTGCCAGCAGCTTAGTCCCCCTACGTCTACGGGCATACGAGCAGTACTTC. Translating gives CASSLVPLRLRAYEQYF. The chain employs TRBV7-2 and TRBJ2-7; no clear D gene. Germline V lookup: CDR1 SGHTA, CDR2 FQGNSA. The CDR3 contains 17 residues. Trimming pared 1 base from V and 4 bases from J, leaving 20 bases between.

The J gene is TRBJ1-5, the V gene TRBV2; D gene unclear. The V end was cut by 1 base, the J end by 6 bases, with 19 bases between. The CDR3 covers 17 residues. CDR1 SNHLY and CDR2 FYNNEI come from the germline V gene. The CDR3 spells CASSEEGLQLGGQPQHF. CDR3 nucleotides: TGTGCCAGCAGTGAAGAAGGGTTACAGCTAGGCGGTCAGCCCCAGCATTTT. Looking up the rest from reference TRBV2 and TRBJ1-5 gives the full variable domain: EPEVTQTPSHQVTQMGQEVILRCVPISNHLYFYWYRQILGQKVEFLVSFYNNEISEKSEIFDDQFSVERPDGSNFTLKIRSTKLEDSAMYFCASSEEGLQLGGQPQHFGDGTRLSIL.

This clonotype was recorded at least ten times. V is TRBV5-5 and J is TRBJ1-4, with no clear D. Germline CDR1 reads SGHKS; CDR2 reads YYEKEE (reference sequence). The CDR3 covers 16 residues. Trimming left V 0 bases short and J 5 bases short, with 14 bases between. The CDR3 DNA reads TGTGCCAGCAGCTTGGCCGGCGGGTCTGGCAATGAAAAACTGTTTTTT. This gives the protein CASSLAGGSGNEKLFF. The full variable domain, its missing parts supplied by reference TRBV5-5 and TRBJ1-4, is DAGVTQSPTHLIKTRGQQVTLRCSPISGHKSVSWYQQVLGQGPQFIFQYYEKEERGRGNFPDRFSARQFPNYSSELNVNALLLGDSALYLCASSLAGGSGNEKLFFGSGTQLSVL.

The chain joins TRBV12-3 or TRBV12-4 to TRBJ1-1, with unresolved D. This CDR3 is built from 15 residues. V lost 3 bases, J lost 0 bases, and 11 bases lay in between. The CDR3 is CASSLSQGLNTEAFF. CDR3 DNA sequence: TGTGCCAGCAGTTTGAGTCAAGGTTTGAACACTGAAGCTTTCTTT.

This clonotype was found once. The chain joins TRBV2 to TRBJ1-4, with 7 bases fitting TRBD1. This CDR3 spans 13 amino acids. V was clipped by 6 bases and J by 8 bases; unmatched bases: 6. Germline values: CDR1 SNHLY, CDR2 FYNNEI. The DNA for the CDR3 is TGTGCCAGCAGGGGACAGCGAGGGGAAAAACTGTTTTTT. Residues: CASRGQRGEKLFF.

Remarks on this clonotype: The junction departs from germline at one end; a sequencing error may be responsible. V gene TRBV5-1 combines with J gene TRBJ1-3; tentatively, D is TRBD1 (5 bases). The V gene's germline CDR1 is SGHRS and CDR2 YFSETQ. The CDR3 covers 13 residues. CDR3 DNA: TGTGCCAGCAGCAGGGAGGGAGGAAACACCATATATTTT. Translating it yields CASSREGGNTIYF.

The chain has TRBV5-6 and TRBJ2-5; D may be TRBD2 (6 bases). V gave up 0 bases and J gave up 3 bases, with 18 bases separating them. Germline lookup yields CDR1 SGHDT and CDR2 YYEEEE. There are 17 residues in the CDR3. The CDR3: CASSLVGTGNTKETQYF. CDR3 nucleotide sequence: TGTGCCAGCAGCTTGGTGGGGACTGGAAACACCAAAGAGACCCAGTACTTC.

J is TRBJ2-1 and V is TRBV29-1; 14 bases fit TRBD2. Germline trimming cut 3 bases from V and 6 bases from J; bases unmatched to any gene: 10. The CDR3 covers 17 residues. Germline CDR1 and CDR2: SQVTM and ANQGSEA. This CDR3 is CSVDPLRTSGRTNEQFF. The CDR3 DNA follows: TGCAGCGTTGATCCCCTCAGGACTAGCGGGAGGACCAATGAGCAGTTCTTC.

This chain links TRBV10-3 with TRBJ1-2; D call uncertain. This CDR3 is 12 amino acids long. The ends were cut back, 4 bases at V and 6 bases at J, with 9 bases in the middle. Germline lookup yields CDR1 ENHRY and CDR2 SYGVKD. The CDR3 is CAISAKGDGYTF. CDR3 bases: TGTGCCATCAGTGCTAAGGGAGATGGCTACACCTTC.

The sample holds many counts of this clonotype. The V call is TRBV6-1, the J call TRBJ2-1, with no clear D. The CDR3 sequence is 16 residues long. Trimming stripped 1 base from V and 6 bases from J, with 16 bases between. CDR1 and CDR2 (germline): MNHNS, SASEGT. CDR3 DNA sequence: TGTGCCAGCAGTGAAGGACACGCGCAGAAAGCCAATGAGCAGTTCTTC. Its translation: CASSEGHAQKANEQFF.

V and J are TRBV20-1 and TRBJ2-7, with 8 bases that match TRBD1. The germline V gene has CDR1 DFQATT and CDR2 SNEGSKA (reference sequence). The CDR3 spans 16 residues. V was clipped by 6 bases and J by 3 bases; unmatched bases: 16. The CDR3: CSAFPLGGTGYYEQYF. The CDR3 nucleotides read TGCAGTGCCTTCCCCCTCGGCGGGACAGGTTACTACGAGCAGTACTTC.

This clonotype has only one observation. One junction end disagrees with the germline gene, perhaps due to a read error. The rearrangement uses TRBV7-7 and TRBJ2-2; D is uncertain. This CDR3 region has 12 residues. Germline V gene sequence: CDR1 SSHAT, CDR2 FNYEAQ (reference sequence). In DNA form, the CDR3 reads TGTGCTAGCAGCACCTACACCGGGGAGCTGTTTTTT. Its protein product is CASSTYTGELFF.

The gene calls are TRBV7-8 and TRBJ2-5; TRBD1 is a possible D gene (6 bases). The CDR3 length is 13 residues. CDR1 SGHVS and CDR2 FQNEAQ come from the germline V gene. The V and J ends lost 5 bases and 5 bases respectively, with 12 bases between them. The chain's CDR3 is CASSPGVRETQYF. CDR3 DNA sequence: TGTGCCAGCAGCCCAGGGGTCCGGGAGACCCAGTACTTC.

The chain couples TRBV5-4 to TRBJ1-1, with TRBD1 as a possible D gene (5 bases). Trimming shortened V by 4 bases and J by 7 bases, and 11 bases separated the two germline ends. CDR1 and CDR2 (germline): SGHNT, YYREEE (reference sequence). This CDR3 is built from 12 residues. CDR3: CASSPPTGEAFF. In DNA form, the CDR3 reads TGTGCCAGCAGCCCCCCTACAGGTGAAGCTTTCTTT.

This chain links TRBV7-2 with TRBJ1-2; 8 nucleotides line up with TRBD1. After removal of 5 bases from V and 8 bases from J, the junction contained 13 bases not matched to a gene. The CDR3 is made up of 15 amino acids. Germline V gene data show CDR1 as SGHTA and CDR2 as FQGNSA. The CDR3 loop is CASSPEGGQGVGYTF. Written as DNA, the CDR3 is TGTGCCAGCAGCCCCGAAGGTGGACAGGGAGTCGGCTACACCTTC.

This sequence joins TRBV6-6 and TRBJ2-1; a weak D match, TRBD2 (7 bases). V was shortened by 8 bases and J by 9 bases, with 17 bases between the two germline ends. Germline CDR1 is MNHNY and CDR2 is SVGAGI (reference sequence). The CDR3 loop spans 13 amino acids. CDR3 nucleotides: TGTGCCAGCGTTGGCGGGGGCCTAGTTGAGCAGTTCTTC. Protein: CASVGGGLVEQFF.

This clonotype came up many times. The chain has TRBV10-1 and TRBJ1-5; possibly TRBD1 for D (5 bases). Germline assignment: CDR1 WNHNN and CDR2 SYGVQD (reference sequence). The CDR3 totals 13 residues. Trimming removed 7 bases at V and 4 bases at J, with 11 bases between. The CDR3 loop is CASIDSRNQPQHF. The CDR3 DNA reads TGCGCCAGCATCGACAGTCGGAATCAGCCCCAGCATTTT.

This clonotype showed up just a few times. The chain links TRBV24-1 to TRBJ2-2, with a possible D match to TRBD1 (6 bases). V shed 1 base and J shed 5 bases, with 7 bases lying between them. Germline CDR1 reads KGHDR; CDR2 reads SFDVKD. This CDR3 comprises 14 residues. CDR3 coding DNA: TGTGCCACCAGTGATTTAGGGGGTACCGGGGAGCTGTTTTTT. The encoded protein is CATSDLGGTGELFF.

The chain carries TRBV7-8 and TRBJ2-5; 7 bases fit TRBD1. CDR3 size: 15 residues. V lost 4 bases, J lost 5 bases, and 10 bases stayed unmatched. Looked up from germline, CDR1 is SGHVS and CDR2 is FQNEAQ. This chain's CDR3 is CASSSRSYRGETQYF. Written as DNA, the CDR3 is TGTGCCAGCAGCTCGAGGAGTTACAGGGGTGAGACCCAGTACTTC.

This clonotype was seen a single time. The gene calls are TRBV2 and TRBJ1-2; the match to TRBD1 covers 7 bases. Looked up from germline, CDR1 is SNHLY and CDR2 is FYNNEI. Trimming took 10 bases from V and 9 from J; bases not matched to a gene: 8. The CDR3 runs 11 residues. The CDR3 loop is CATKPDRRYTF. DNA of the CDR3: TGTGCCACCAAGCCGGACAGGCGCTACACCTTC.

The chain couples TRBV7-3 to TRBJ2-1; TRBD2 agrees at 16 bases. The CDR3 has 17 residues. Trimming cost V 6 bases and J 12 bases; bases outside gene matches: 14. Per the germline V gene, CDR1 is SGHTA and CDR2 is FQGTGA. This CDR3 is CASRSGTSGRAGLGQFF. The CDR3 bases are TGTGCCAGCAGGTCCGGGACTAGCGGGAGGGCCGGCCTAGGGCAGTTCTTC.

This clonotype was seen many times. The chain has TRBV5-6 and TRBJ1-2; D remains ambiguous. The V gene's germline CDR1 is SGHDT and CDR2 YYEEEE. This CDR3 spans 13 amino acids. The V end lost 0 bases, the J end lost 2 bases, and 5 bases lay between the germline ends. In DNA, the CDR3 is TGTGCCAGCAGCTTGGCGCAGAACTATGGCTACACCTTC. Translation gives CASSLAQNYGYTF.

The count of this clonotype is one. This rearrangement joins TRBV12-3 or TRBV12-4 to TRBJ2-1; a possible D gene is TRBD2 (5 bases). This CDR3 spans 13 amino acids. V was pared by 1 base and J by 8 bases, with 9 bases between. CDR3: CASSLGTPYEQFF. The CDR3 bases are TGTGCCAGCAGTTTAGGGACTCCTTATGAGCAGTTCTTC.

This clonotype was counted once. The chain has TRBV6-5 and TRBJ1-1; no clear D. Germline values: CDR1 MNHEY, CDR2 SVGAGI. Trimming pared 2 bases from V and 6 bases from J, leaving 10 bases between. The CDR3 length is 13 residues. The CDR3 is CASSYRARAEAFF. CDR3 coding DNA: TGTGCCAGCAGTTACCGTGCCCGGGCTGAAGCTTTCTTT.